This T cell receptor beta chain was captured in a study of cytomegalovirus exposure and HLA in healthy donors. 60 Vbeta and 13 Jbeta primers were used in PCR. TCRdb's table, derived via immunoSEQ multiplex PCR, lists solely in-frame clones and lacks some. The repertoire includes approximately 160,000 clones, around 80% of them detected once, and approximately 6% sits in the top ten. Between the trimmed V and J ends, which lost 2 bases and 3 bases, there was a span of 14 bases. The CDR3 spans 15 residues. The V gene's germline CDR1 is MDHEN and CDR2 SYDVKM. This receptor was taken from a man younger than 40 in good health and CMV-seropositive. Source material: PBMCs. The genes are TRBV28 and TRBJ2-7; perhaps TRBD2 as D (7 bases). CDR3 protein: CASSLGGGVRYEQYF. Written as DNA, the CDR3 is TGTGCCAGCAGTTTAGGAGGGGGGGTGCGCTACGAGCAGTACTTC. The variable domain in full, completed from reference TRBV28 and TRBJ2-7, reads DVKVTQSSRYLVKRTGEKVFLECVQDMDHENMFWYRQDPGLGLRLIYFSYDVKMKEKGDIPEGYSVSREKKERFSLILESASTNQTSMYLCASSLGGGVRYEQYFGPGTRLTVT.